A single sample gave rise to the 3 T cell receptor beta chains below, sequenced in a study of blood T cell repertoires in COVID-19 (dated by TCRdb to about 2020). The library relied on the immunoSEQ multiplex PCR assay. TCRdb retrieved this table from immuneACCESS and kept in-frame rearrangements only. Not all clones are present; in checked studies, unresolved V genes account for under half, and no reason is known for the remainder. The sample has over 85,000 clones on record, about 88% of them singletons. The ten largest clonotypes hold approximately 3.3% of the sample. The sample comprised peripheral blood. These receptors originate from a woman between 50 and 59 years old with acute or convalescent COVID-19.

This rearrangement joins TRBV11-2 to TRBJ2-3, with D unclear. Per germline, CDR1 SGHAT and CDR2 FQNNGV. Trimming cost V 0 bases and J 6 bases, with 4 bases left between them. The CDR3 has 12 amino acids. CDR3 nucleotides: TGTGCCAGCAGCTTAGACTTGGATACGCAGTATTTT. This codes for CASSLDLDTQYF.

This clone appeared once. This chain uses TRBV29-1 with TRBJ2-5, with D perhaps matching TRBD2 (5 bases). Looked up from germline, CDR1 is SQVTM and CDR2 is ANQGSEA. There are 14 residues in the CDR3. V lost 4 bases to trimming and J lost 2 bases, with 14 bases between them. As DNA, the CDR3 is TGCAGCGTTGCCCTGGCGGGCCCTCAAGAGACCCAGTACTTC. Protein sequence: CSVALAGPQETQYF.

The chain combines TRBV11-2 with TRBJ2-7; 14 positions match TRBD2. V lost 5 bases to trimming and J lost 4 bases; unmatched junction nucleotides: 10. Germline CDR1 reads SGHAT; CDR2 reads FQNNGV. The CDR3 has 17 residues. Here the CDR3 reads CASSPRLAGGPSYEQYF. CDR3 DNA: TGTGCCAGCAGCCCCCGACTAGCGGGAGGGCCATCGTACGAGCAGTACTTC. The full variable domain, in which reference TRBV11-2 and TRBJ2-7 provide the parts outside the CDR3, is EAGVAQSPRYKIIEKRQSVAFWCNPISGHATLYWYQQILGQGPKLLIQFQNNGVVDDSQLPKDRFSAERLKGVDSTLKIQPAKLEDSAVYLCASSPRLAGGPSYEQYFGPGTRLTVT.